This T cell receptor (beta chain) was retrieved from a study of T cell repertoires in cytomegalovirus infection. On the study more broadly: Indications came from public TCR beta signatures; they pointed to CMV infection and to a matching HLA type. Study findings and constraints: Using cumulative public TCR beta family frequency, the authors identified those who carried CMV together with the relevant HLA. The ex vivo response was dominated by HLA-C-restricted CMV-specific TCR beta clonotypes.

There are many counts of this clonotype. Antigen specificity is unknown. MiXCR, applied by TCRdb to the reads, yields one record per CDR3 protein. The sample shows a few hundred thousand distinct CDR3 sequences, around 13% of them seen only once. Trimming removed 3 bases at V and 4 bases at J, with 3 bases between. CDR3 size: 11 residues. Sequences were obtained from PBMCs. The genes are TRBV12-3 or TRBV12-4 and TRBJ2-5; D remains ambiguous. The sequence derives from a human donor in good health (CMV status not recorded). Some clones in this sample may be carry-over from other donors' samples. CDR3 region: CASSLTETQYF. Here the CDR3 DNA reads TGTGCCAGCAGTTTGACAGAGACCCAGTACTTC.